The 18 T cell receptor beta chains reported below all come from one sample, sequenced in a study of cytomegalovirus exposure and HLA in healthy donors. 13 Jbeta primers and 60 Vbeta primers were used for the PCR. The data were produced by immunoSEQ multiplex PCR, yet TCRdb's version contains in-frame clones alone and is incomplete. In the table there are around 100,000 clones, 80% of which are singletons. Sequenced sample: PBMCs. The receptors originated from a man younger than 45 in good health and CMV-seronegative.

There are a few counts of this clone. This rearrangement joins TRBV5-1 to TRBJ2-7, with D maybe TRBD1 (5 bases). The ends were cut back, 4 bases at V and 4 bases at J, with 12 bases in the middle. The CDR3 contains 13 residues. Germline CDR1 reads SGHRS; CDR2 reads YFSETQ. The CDR3: CASSPRQHYEQYF. As DNA, the CDR3 is TGCGCCAGCAGCCCACGACAGCATTACGAGCAGTACTTC.

V gene TRBV30 combines with J gene TRBJ1-2, with TRBD1 as a possible D gene (6 bases). CDR3 length: 15 amino acids. Germline CDR1 reads GTSNPN; CDR2 reads SVGIG (reference sequence). Trimming stripped 4 bases from V and 5 bases from J, with 20 bases between. The CDR3 region has the DNA TGTGCCTGGATTTGGGGGGGGGCTGGAAGGTATGGCTACACCTTC. This gives the protein CAWIWGGAGRYGYTF.

V usage is TRBV21-1 and J usage is TRBJ2-7; no check of the table's D call, TRBD2, against the DNA was made. TRBV21-1 represents a pseudogene. The CDR3 consists of 17 residues. In DNA form, the CDR3 reads TGTGCCAGCAGCAAAGCACTAGCGGGACTTAGTGGTGGCGAGCAGTACTTC. Residues: CASSKALAGLSGGEQYF.

The V call is TRBV29-1, the J call TRBJ1-5; D gene uncertain. Germline lookup yields CDR1 SQVTM and CDR2 ANQGSEA. The CDR3 spans 13 residues. Trimming took off 2 bases at V and 6 bases at J, with 11 bases between the two ends. The CDR3 bases are TGCAGCGTTGAATGGCAACGGGGTCAGCCCCAGCATTTT. Its protein product is CSVEWQRGQPQHF.

The chain recombines TRBV6-5 with TRBJ2-7; the match to TRBD1 covers 7 bases. V was pared by 4 bases and J by 6 bases, with 12 bases of the junction left unmatched. The CDR3 covers 15 residues. Germline CDR1 MNHEY, CDR2 SVGAGI. In nucleotides, the CDR3 is TGTGCCAGCAGTTCGACAGGGATGGCGGCCGGCGAGCAGTACTTC. Its translation is CASSSTGMAAGEQYF.

The chain is built from TRBV28 and TRBJ1-1, with a possible D match to TRBD1 (5 bases). The germline V gene has CDR1 MDHEN and CDR2 SYDVKM. V lost 4 bases, J lost 4 bases, and 13 bases lay in between. The CDR3 is 14 amino acids. The CDR3 is CASSWGREVTEAFF. DNA of the CDR3: TGTGCCAGCAGTTGGGGCAGGGAGGTCACTGAAGCTTTCTTT.

The chain uses TRBV6-4 and TRBJ1-6, with D uncertain. Trimming cost V 5 bases and J 6 bases, with 14 bases left between them. Germline V gives CDR1 MRHNA, CDR2 SNTAGT. The CDR3 sequence is 15 residues long. For the CDR3, the DNA is TGTGCCAGCAGTCAGGACGGACTGCCTAATTCACCCCTCCACTTT. Amino acid sequence: CASSQDGLPNSPLHF.

The chain joins TRBV7-8 to TRBJ2-1; 11 bases fit TRBD2. Germline V gene lookup returns CDR1 SGHVS and CDR2 FQNEAQ. This CDR3 region has 15 residues. V lost 5 bases to trimming and J lost 7 bases; unmatched junction nucleotides: 7. CDR3 sequence (DNA): TGTGCCAGCAGCAATTTAGCGGGAGGGCCAAATGAGCAGTTCTTC. Translated, it gives CASSNLAGGPNEQFF.

The V gene is TRBV30, the J gene TRBJ2-3; TRBD2 aligns across 11 bases. Germline CDR1 and CDR2: GTSNPN and SVGIG (reference sequence). CDR3 size: 15 residues. V shed 4 bases and J 3 bases; nucleotides not matched to a gene: 6. The DNA for the CDR3 is TGTGCCTGGACAGTTAGCGGGGGGGAAACAGATACGCAGTATTTT. Encoded protein: CAWTVSGGETDTQYF. Full variable domain (remainder filled in from reference TRBV30 and TRBJ2-3): SQTIHQWPATLVQPVGSPLSLECTVEGTSNPNLYWYRQAAGRGLQLLFYSVGIGQISSEVPQNLSASRPQDRQFILSSKKLLLSDSGFYLCAWTVSGGETDTQYFGPGTRLTVL.

This rearrangement joins TRBV5-1 to TRBJ2-7; D perhaps matches TRBD1 (6 bases). This CDR3 region has 15 residues. Germline V CDR1 and CDR2: SGHRS, YFSETQ. The ends were cut back, 0 bases at V and 3 bases at J, with 13 bases in the middle. CDR3 sequence reads: CASSLALDRNYEQYF. CDR3 DNA sequence: TGCGCCAGCAGCTTGGCCCTGGACAGAAACTACGAGCAGTACTTC.

This chain connects TRBV5-1 to TRBJ2-3; 10 positions match TRBD2. CDR1 is SGHRS, CDR2 YFSETQ, per germline. The CDR3 is made up of 17 amino acids. Unmatched junction bases numbered 10, after V lost 4 bases and J lost 2 bases. The CDR3 sequence is CASSRRSSGGPTDTQYF. The CDR3 coding sequence is TGCGCCAGCAGCCGTCGAAGTAGCGGGGGGCCCACAGATACGCAGTATTTT. The full variable domain, rest sourced from reference TRBV5-1 and TRBJ2-3, is KAGVTQTPRYLIKTRGQQVTLSCSPISGHRSVSWYQQTPGQGLQFLFEYFSETQRNKGNFPGRFSGRQFSNSRSEMNVSTLELGDSALYLCASSRRSSGGPTDTQYFGPGTRLTVL.

The rearrangement links TRBV2 to TRBJ1-2, with a tentative D call TRBD1 (6 bases). The CDR3 is 13 amino acids. Trimming took off 8 bases at V and 4 bases at J, with 14 bases between the two ends. Germline CDR1 and CDR2: SNHLY and FYNNEI. The CDR3 loop is CASPVKGVYGYTF. CDR3 coding DNA: TGTGCCAGCCCGGTGAAGGGGGTCTATGGCTACACCTTC.

The chain is built from TRBV4-1 and TRBJ1-6; no clear D. CDR3 length: 15 residues. Germline V gene lookup returns CDR1 MGHRA and CDR2 YSYEKL. V was clipped by 2 bases and J by 3 bases, with 8 bases between them. The chain's CDR3 is CASSQFYGYNSPLHF. CDR3 nucleotide sequence: TGCGCCAGCAGCCAATTCTATGGCTATAATTCACCCCTCCACTTT.

This chain uses TRBV7-2 with TRBJ1-6; weak D call: TRBD1 (5 bases). V was cut by 1 base and J by 8 bases, with 12 bases left in between. CDR1 SGHTA and CDR2 FQGNSA come from the germline V gene. The CDR3 is 15 amino acids. The CDR3 DNA is TGTGCCAGCAGCTTAGAGAGACAGAGGTATTCACCCCTCCACTTT. The encoded protein is CASSLERQRYSPLHF.

The genes are TRBV18 and TRBJ2-7, with D tentatively TRBD2 (5 bases). Deletions cut 1 base from V and 0 bases from J, with 13 bases between. CDR3 length: 16 amino acids. Germline V gene data show CDR1 as KGHSH and CDR2 as LQKENI. The CDR3 loop reads CASSPRQAALSYEQYF. CDR3 nucleotides: TGTGCCAGCTCACCACGCCAAGCGGCCCTCTCCTACGAGCAGTACTTC.

This chain joins TRBV9 and TRBJ1-3, with D perhaps matching TRBD1 (6 bases). Trimming pared 4 bases from V and 9 bases from J, leaving 14 bases between. This CDR3 is built from 13 residues. Germline CDR1 is SGDLS and CDR2 is YYNGEE. CDR3 sequence reads: CASSPRGGSTIYF. The CDR3 coding sequence is TGTGCCAGCAGCCCCCGGGGGGGCAGCACCATATATTTT.

The chain has TRBV30 and TRBJ2-3; a possible D gene is TRBD1 (6 bases). Trimming removed 4 bases at V and 5 bases at J, with 13 bases between. The CDR3 totals 13 residues. The germline V gene has CDR1 GTSNPN and CDR2 SVGIG (reference sequence). The CDR3: CAWTGVSRDTQYF. Written as DNA, the CDR3 is TGTGCCTGGACAGGGGTTTCTAGAGATACGCAGTATTTT.

This clone is a singleton in its sample. The V call is TRBV19, the J call TRBJ1-1, with 8 bases fitting TRBD1. Germline trimming cut 5 bases from V and 3 bases from J; bases unmatched to any gene: 2. The CDR3 extends over 13 amino acids. Germline V CDR1 and CDR2: LNHDA, SQIVND (reference sequence). The CDR3 reads CASSVDRDTEAFF. In DNA form, the CDR3 reads TGTGCCAGTAGTGTGGACAGGGACACTGAAGCTTTCTTT.